This TCR beta chain was identified in a study of blood T cell repertoires in COVID-19. Background on the study: The analysed material was cDNA or gDNA that came from T cells, B-cell-depleted T cells, or PBMCs.

Participants were aged about 18 to 90 years, lived in 20 to 25 US areas, and enrolled virtually. The CDR3 runs to 16 residues. CDR1 is SGHTA, CDR2 FQGNSA, per germline. After removal of 5 bases from V and 5 bases from J, the junction contained 9 bases not matched to a gene. The protocol was immunoSEQ multiplex PCR, while the TCRdb copy is restricted to in-frame clones and leaves out a portion. The profile shows about 170,000 clones, about 86% of them singletons. The sequence was obtained from a woman aged 50 to 60 in a cohort exposed to, infected with or recovered from COVID-19 (not recorded which). The chain links TRBV7-2 to TRBJ2-2, with TRBD1 matching 9 bases. The sequenced sample consisted of PBMCs or T cells enriched from blood (not recorded which). The CDR3, as DNA: TGTGCCAGCAGCGCGAACAGGGGGCAGAGGACCGGGGAGCTGTTTTTT. This translates into CASSANRGQRTGELFF. Complete variable domain (other parts from reference TRBV7-2 and TRBJ2-2): GAGVSQSPSNKVTEKGKDVELRCDPISGHTALYWYRQSLGQGLEFLIYFQGNSAPDKSGLPSDRFSAERTGGSVSTLTIQRTQQEDSAVYLCASSANRGQRTGELFFGEGSRLTVL.